This T cell receptor beta chain was captured by sequencing in a study of shared clonotypes between healthy human individuals. Only in-frame clones appear in the TCRdb table, and some are missing; sequencing was by immunoSEQ multiplex PCR. The sample has about 1,900,000 clones, roughly 94% seen once. Regarding the study as a whole: A generally larger estimated richness was seen in naive subsets than in memory subsets.

To note about this clone: The antigen is not known. Other DNA sequences in this sample translate to the same CDR3.

This CDR3 has 14 residues. V shed 1 base and J shed 4 bases, with 10 bases lying between them. Germline values: CDR1 SEHNR, CDR2 FQNEAQ (reference sequence). Terminally differentiated effector memory CD45RA+ cells were excluded from the naive CD8 cells, which were CD45RO-negative and positively selected for CCR7. This TCR came from a young man in good health. Material for sequencing was naive CD8+ T cells sorted from blood. This chain links TRBV7-9 with TRBJ1-2, with D unresolved. For the CDR3, the DNA is TGTGCCAGCAGCTTAGGGGAGGAGAGCTATGGCTACACCTTC. It specifies CASSLGEESYGYTF.